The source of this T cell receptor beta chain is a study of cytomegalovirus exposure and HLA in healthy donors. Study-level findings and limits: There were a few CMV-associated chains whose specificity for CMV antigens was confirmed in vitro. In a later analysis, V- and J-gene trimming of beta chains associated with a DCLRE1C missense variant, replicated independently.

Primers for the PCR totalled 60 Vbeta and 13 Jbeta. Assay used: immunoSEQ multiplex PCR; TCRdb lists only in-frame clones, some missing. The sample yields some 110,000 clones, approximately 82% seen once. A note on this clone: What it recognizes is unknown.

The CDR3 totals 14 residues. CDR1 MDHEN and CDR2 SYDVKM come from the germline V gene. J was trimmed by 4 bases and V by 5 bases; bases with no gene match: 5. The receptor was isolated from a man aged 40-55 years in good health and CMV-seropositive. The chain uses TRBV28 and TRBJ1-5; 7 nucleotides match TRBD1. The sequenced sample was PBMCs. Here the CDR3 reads CASSVGQFNQPQHF. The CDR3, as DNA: TGTGCCAGCAGTGTGGGACAGTTTAATCAGCCCCAGCATTTT.